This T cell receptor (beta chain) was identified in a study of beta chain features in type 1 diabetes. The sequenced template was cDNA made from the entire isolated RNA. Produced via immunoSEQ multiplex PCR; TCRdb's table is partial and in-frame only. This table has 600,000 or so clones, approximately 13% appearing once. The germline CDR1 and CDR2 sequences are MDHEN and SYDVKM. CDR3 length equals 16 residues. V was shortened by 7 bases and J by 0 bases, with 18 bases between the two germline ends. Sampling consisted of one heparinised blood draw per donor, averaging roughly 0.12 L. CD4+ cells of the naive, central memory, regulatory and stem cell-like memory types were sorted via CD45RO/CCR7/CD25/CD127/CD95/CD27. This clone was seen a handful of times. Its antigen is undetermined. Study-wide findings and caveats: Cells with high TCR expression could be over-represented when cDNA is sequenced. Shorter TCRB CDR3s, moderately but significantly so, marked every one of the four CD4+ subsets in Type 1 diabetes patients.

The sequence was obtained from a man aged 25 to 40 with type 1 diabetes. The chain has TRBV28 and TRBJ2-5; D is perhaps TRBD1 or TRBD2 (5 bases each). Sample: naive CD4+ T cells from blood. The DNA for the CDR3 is TGTGCCAGCAACCGGGACCGACAAGTTAACCAAGAGACCCAGTACTTC. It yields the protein CASNRDRQVNQETQYF.